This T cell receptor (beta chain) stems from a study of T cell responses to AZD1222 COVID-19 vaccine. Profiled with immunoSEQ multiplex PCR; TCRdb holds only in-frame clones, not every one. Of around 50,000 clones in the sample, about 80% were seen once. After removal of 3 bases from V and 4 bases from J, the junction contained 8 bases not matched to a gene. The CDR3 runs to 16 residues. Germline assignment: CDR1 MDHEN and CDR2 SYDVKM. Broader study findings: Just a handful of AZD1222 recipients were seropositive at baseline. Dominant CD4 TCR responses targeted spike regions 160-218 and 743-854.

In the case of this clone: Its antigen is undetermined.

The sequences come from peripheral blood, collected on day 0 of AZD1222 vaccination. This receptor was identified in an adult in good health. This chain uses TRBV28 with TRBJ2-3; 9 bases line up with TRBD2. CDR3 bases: TGTGCCAGCAGTTTTTTAGGCGGGAGGGCCGCAGATACGCAGTATTTT. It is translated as CASSFLGGRAADTQYF.